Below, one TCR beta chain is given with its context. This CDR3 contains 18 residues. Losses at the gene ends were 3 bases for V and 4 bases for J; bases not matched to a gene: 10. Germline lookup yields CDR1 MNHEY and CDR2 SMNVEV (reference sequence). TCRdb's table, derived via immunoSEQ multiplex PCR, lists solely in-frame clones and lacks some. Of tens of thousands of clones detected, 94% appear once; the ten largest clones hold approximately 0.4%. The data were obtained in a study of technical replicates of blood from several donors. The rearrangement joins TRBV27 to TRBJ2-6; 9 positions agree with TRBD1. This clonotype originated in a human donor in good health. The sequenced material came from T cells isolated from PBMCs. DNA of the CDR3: TGTGCCAGCAGTTTTGGACAGGGGAGTGTATCCGGGGCCAACGTCCTGACTTTC. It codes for CASSFGQGSVSGANVLTF. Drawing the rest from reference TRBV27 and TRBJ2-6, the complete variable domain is EAQVTQNPRYLITVTGKKLTVTCSQNMNHEYMSWYRQDPGLGLRQIYYSMNVEVTDKGDVPEGYKVSRKEKRNFPLILESPSPNQTSLYFCASSFGQGSVSGANVLTFGAGSRLTVL.